This T cell receptor (beta chain) stems from a study of blood T cell repertoires in COVID-19. Looking at the study overall: T cells, B-cell-depleted T cells, or PBMCs provided the cDNA or gDNA that served as material.

V lost 5 bases, J lost 14 bases, and 25 bases lay in between. The CDR3 extends over 16 amino acids. Per the germline V gene, CDR1 is SGHVS and CDR2 is FQNEAQ. Patients in Seattle were enrolled during active infection, then followed longitudinally. Per the original methods: Reference gene primer amplification gave estimated nucleated cell counts. Profiling relied on immunoSEQ multiplex PCR, and the TCRdb table lists in-frame clones only, not all of them. From that table come the V and J calls and clone size; the DNA was used to work out D and trimming. Here the sample spans 200,000 to 300,000 clones, roughly 86% being singletons.

The rearrangement joins TRBV7-8 to TRBJ1-6; possible D gene TRBD1, 5 bases. Specimen: peripheral blood. The source is a woman aged 55-75 years with COVID-19, enrolled during active disease. CDR3 region: CASSEGRLGGVETLHF. The CDR3 DNA is TGTGCCAGCAGCGAGGGACGGCTAGGAGGGGTGGAAACCCTCCACTTT. The full variable domain, completed using reference TRBV7-8 and TRBJ1-6, is GAGVSQSPRYKVAKRGQDVALRCDPISGHVSLFWYQQALGQGPEFLTYFQNEAQLDKSGLPSDRFFAERPEGSVSTLKIQRTQQEDSAVYLCASSEGRLGGVETLHFGNGTRLTVT.